Below are 16 T cell receptor beta chains sequenced from a single sample in a study of blood T cell repertoires in COVID-19. Assay: immunoSEQ multiplex PCR; the TCRdb copy retains only in-frame clones and omits some. The sample carries under 250,000 clones, about 93% recorded once. The material sequenced was peripheral blood. The receptor source for this set is a man between 60 and 70 years old with COVID-19, enrolled during active disease.

V and J are TRBV6-5 and TRBJ2-5; 7 nucleotides match TRBD1. The CDR3 contains 13 residues. V trimming: 4 bases; J trimming: 2 bases; junction bases outside the gene matches: 1. Germline V gene data show CDR1 as MNHEY and CDR2 as SVGAGI. CDR3 loop: CASSWDRQETQYF. DNA of the CDR3: TGTGCCAGCAGTTGGGACAGACAAGAGACCCAGTACTTC.

The chain combines TRBV7-3 with TRBJ2-3; TRBD2 matches at 10 bases. Looked up from germline, CDR1 is SGHTA and CDR2 is FQGTGA. This CDR3 has 17 amino acids. Trimming removed 4 bases from V and 3 bases from J; junction bases left unmatched: 10. CDR3 in DNA: TGTGCCAGCAGCTCGAGGACTAGCGGAGCCATTACAGATACGCAGTATTTT. This translates into CASSSRTSGAITDTQYF.

V is TRBV2 and J is TRBJ2-7; D possibly corresponds to TRBD1 (6 bases). V was clipped by 5 bases and J by 4 bases, with 12 bases between them. The germline gives CDR1 SNHLY, CDR2 FYNNEI. CDR3 length: 13 amino acids. CDR3 nucleotide sequence: TGTGCCAGCAGTACAGGGTCGACATACGAGCAGTACTTC. Translating gives CASSTGSTYEQYF.

CDR3 sequence: CASSQDLRGNSEAFF. In DNA form, the CDR3 reads TGTGCCAGCAGCCAAGATTTACGGGGAAACTCTGAAGCTTTCTTT. This chain connects TRBV3-1 (or the pseudogene TRBV3-2) to TRBJ1-1; no clear D gene. This CDR3 spans 15 amino acids. Trimming removed 0 bases at V and 6 bases at J, with 14 bases between. Germline CDR1 reads LGHDT; CDR2 reads YNNKEL (reference sequence).

V and J are TRBV5-4 and TRBJ1-6; 9 positions agree with TRBD1. In germline, CDR1 is SGHNT, CDR2 YYREEE (reference sequence). J was trimmed by 9 bases and V by 5 bases; bases with no gene match: 6. The CDR3 totals 14 residues. CDR3 region: CASRRTGAGSPLHF. CDR3 nucleotides: TGTGCCAGCAGGCGGACAGGGGCCGGTTCACCCCTCCACTTT.

The gene calls are TRBV30 and TRBJ1-2; the match to TRBD1 covers 8 bases. CDR1 GTSNPN and CDR2 SVGIG come from the germline V gene (reference sequence). The CDR3 has 16 amino acids. Trimming took 8 bases from V and 2 from J; bases not matched to a gene: 16. In DNA form, the CDR3 reads TGTGCCAGAGACCGCTCTAGGGACAGGTTAAACTATGGCTACACCTTC. This sequence encodes CARDRSRDRLNYGYTF.

This sequence joins TRBV29-1 and TRBJ2-3; TRBD2 is a possible D gene (6 bases). The CDR3 contains 16 residues. Germline CDR1 reads SQVTM; CDR2 reads ANQGSEA. Trimming pared 1 base from V and 2 bases from J, leaving 16 bases between. The DNA for the CDR3 is TGCAGCGTTGAAGGATCGCGGGACTTCGACACAGATACGCAGTATTTT. Translating it yields CSVEGSRDFDTDTQYF.

The chain combines TRBV19 with TRBJ1-4; 8 bases agree with TRBD1. Germline V gives CDR1 LNHDA, CDR2 SQIVND (reference sequence). The trim removed 5 bases at V and 8 bases at J, leaving 10 bases unmatched. There are 15 residues in the CDR3. The CDR3 loop reads CASSVTTGVYEKLFF. In DNA form, the CDR3 reads TGTGCCAGTAGTGTGACGACAGGGGTGTACGAAAAACTGTTTTTT.

The V gene is TRBV5-1, the J gene TRBJ2-1; 13 positions agree with TRBD2. This CDR3 has 15 amino acids. With 4 bases clipped from V and 9 bases from J, the junction kept 7 bases outside the gene matches. CDR1 is SGHRS and CDR2 is YFSETQ in the germline V gene. CDR3 residues: CASSPTSGGAGEQFF. As DNA, the CDR3 is TGCGCCAGCAGCCCTACTAGCGGGGGGGCCGGTGAGCAGTTCTTC.

The chain's CDR3 is CASSPRNTGVEQYF. CDR3 coding DNA: TGTGCCAGCTCACCAAGGAATACGGGGGTCGAGCAGTACTTC. V and J are TRBV18 and TRBJ2-7; D is perhaps TRBD2 (6 bases). The germline gives CDR1 KGHSH, CDR2 LQKENI. V was clipped by 2 bases and J by 6 bases, with 14 bases between them. CDR3 length: 14 residues. Looking up the rest from reference TRBV18 and TRBJ2-7 gives the full variable domain: NAGVMQNPRHLVRRRGQEARLRCSPMKGHSHVYWYRQLPEEGLKFMVYLQKENIIDESGMPKERFSAEFPKEGPSILRIQQVVRGDSAAYFCASSPRNTGVEQYFGPGTRLTVT.

The V and J genes are TRBV9 and TRBJ2-2; TRBD1 agrees at 8 bases. In germline, CDR1 is SGDLS, CDR2 YYNGEE. J gave up 4 bases and V 1 base, and 3 bases lay outside the gene matches. This CDR3 spans 15 amino acids. The CDR3 DNA is TGTGCCAGCAGCGTAATGGACAGGGCCACCGGGGAGCTGTTTTTT. Residues: CASSVMDRATGELFF.

The V call is TRBV4-3, the J call TRBJ2-5, with D possibly matching TRBD2 (5 bases). Germline V CDR1 and CDR2: LGHNA, YSLEER. The CDR3 length is 16 residues. Deletions cut 2 bases from V and 5 bases from J, with 18 bases between. The CDR3 loop is CASSQKSGSSGETQYF. DNA of the CDR3: TGCGCCAGCAGCCAAAAGTCGGGATCCTCGGGGGAGACCCAGTACTTC.

The CDR3 DNA reads TGTGCCAGCAGCTTGGGGGCCCGAGGCCACGAGCAGTACTTC. As protein: CASSLGARGHEQYF. The V gene is TRBV7-2, the J gene TRBJ2-7, with D possibly being TRBD1 (6 bases). The V gene's germline CDR1 is SGHTA and CDR2 FQGNSA. V gave up 3 bases and J gave up 5 bases, with 14 bases separating them. The CDR3 loop spans 14 amino acids.

This chain uses TRBV21-1 with TRBJ2-7; the table's TRBD2 call for D was not verified on the DNA. TRBV21-1 is classified as a pseudogene. There are 14 residues in the CDR3. The CDR3 region is CASTKTANLYEQYF. The CDR3 DNA is TGTGCCAGCACCAAAACTGCAAACCTCTACGAGCAGTACTTC.

The CDR3 spells CASSRPGTGHEKLFF. The DNA of the CDR3 is TGTGCCAGCAGTAGACCAGGGACTGGGCATGAAAAACTGTTTTTT. The genes are TRBV28 and TRBJ1-4; TRBD1 is a possible D gene (5 bases). Germline assignment: CDR1 MDHEN and CDR2 SYDVKM. There are 15 residues in the CDR3. V was trimmed by 5 bases and J by 6 bases, leaving 16 bases between them.

This clone was detected only once. The genes are TRBV7-8 and TRBJ2-2; no definite D call. The ends were cut back, 0 bases at V and 0 bases at J, with 8 bases in the middle. The CDR3 sequence is 16 residues long. Germline CDR1 SGHVS, CDR2 FQNEAQ. The CDR3 reads CASSLAPQANTGELFF. As DNA, the CDR3 is TGTGCCAGCAGCTTAGCGCCTCAGGCGAACACCGGGGAGCTGTTTTTT. The full variable domain, its missing parts supplied by reference TRBV7-8 and TRBJ2-2, is GAGVSQSPRYKVAKRGQDVALRCDPISGHVSLFWYQQALGQGPEFLTYFQNEAQLDKSGLPSDRFFAERPEGSVSTLKIQRTQQEDSAVYLCASSLAPQANTGELFFGEGSRLTVL.